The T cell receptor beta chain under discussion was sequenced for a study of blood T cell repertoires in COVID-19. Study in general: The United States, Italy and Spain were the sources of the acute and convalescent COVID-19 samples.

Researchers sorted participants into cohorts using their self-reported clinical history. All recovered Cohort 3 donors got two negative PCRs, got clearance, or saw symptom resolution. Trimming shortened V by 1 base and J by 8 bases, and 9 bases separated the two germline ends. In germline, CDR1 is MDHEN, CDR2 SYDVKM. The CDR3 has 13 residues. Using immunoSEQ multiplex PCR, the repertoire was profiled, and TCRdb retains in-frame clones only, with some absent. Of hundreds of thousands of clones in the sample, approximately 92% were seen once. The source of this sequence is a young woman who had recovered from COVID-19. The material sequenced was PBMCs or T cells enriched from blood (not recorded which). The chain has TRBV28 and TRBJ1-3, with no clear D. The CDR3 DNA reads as TGTGCCAGCAGTTTATTCGGGGATGACACCATATATTTT. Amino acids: CASSLFGDDTIYF.